This T cell receptor beta chain was sequenced during a study of CD8 T cells in ankylosing spondylitis. Study findings and constraints: It appeared that ankylosing spondylitis blood was characterized by a TCR beta motif of several highly homologous variants.

The CDR3 is 14 residues long. V lost 0 bases and J lost 7; bases outside the gene matches: 3. The V gene's germline CDR1 is MNHEY and CDR2 SMNVEV (reference sequence). Comments on this clonotype: The target antigen is unknown.

TCRdb passed the 5' RACE reads through MiXCR, listing each CDR3 protein once. The sample consists of about 90,000 distinct CDR3 sequences, about 8.3% of them appearing once. The chain has TRBV27 and TRBJ2-7, with 10 positions matching TRBD1. Material for sequencing was blood, either unsorted or a sorted T cell fraction (not recorded which). The TCR originated in a male donor with ankylosing spondylitis. The CDR3: CASSLSGQGSEQYV. Written as DNA, the CDR3 is TGTGCCAGCAGTTTATCGGGACAGGGGAGTGAGCAGTACGTC.